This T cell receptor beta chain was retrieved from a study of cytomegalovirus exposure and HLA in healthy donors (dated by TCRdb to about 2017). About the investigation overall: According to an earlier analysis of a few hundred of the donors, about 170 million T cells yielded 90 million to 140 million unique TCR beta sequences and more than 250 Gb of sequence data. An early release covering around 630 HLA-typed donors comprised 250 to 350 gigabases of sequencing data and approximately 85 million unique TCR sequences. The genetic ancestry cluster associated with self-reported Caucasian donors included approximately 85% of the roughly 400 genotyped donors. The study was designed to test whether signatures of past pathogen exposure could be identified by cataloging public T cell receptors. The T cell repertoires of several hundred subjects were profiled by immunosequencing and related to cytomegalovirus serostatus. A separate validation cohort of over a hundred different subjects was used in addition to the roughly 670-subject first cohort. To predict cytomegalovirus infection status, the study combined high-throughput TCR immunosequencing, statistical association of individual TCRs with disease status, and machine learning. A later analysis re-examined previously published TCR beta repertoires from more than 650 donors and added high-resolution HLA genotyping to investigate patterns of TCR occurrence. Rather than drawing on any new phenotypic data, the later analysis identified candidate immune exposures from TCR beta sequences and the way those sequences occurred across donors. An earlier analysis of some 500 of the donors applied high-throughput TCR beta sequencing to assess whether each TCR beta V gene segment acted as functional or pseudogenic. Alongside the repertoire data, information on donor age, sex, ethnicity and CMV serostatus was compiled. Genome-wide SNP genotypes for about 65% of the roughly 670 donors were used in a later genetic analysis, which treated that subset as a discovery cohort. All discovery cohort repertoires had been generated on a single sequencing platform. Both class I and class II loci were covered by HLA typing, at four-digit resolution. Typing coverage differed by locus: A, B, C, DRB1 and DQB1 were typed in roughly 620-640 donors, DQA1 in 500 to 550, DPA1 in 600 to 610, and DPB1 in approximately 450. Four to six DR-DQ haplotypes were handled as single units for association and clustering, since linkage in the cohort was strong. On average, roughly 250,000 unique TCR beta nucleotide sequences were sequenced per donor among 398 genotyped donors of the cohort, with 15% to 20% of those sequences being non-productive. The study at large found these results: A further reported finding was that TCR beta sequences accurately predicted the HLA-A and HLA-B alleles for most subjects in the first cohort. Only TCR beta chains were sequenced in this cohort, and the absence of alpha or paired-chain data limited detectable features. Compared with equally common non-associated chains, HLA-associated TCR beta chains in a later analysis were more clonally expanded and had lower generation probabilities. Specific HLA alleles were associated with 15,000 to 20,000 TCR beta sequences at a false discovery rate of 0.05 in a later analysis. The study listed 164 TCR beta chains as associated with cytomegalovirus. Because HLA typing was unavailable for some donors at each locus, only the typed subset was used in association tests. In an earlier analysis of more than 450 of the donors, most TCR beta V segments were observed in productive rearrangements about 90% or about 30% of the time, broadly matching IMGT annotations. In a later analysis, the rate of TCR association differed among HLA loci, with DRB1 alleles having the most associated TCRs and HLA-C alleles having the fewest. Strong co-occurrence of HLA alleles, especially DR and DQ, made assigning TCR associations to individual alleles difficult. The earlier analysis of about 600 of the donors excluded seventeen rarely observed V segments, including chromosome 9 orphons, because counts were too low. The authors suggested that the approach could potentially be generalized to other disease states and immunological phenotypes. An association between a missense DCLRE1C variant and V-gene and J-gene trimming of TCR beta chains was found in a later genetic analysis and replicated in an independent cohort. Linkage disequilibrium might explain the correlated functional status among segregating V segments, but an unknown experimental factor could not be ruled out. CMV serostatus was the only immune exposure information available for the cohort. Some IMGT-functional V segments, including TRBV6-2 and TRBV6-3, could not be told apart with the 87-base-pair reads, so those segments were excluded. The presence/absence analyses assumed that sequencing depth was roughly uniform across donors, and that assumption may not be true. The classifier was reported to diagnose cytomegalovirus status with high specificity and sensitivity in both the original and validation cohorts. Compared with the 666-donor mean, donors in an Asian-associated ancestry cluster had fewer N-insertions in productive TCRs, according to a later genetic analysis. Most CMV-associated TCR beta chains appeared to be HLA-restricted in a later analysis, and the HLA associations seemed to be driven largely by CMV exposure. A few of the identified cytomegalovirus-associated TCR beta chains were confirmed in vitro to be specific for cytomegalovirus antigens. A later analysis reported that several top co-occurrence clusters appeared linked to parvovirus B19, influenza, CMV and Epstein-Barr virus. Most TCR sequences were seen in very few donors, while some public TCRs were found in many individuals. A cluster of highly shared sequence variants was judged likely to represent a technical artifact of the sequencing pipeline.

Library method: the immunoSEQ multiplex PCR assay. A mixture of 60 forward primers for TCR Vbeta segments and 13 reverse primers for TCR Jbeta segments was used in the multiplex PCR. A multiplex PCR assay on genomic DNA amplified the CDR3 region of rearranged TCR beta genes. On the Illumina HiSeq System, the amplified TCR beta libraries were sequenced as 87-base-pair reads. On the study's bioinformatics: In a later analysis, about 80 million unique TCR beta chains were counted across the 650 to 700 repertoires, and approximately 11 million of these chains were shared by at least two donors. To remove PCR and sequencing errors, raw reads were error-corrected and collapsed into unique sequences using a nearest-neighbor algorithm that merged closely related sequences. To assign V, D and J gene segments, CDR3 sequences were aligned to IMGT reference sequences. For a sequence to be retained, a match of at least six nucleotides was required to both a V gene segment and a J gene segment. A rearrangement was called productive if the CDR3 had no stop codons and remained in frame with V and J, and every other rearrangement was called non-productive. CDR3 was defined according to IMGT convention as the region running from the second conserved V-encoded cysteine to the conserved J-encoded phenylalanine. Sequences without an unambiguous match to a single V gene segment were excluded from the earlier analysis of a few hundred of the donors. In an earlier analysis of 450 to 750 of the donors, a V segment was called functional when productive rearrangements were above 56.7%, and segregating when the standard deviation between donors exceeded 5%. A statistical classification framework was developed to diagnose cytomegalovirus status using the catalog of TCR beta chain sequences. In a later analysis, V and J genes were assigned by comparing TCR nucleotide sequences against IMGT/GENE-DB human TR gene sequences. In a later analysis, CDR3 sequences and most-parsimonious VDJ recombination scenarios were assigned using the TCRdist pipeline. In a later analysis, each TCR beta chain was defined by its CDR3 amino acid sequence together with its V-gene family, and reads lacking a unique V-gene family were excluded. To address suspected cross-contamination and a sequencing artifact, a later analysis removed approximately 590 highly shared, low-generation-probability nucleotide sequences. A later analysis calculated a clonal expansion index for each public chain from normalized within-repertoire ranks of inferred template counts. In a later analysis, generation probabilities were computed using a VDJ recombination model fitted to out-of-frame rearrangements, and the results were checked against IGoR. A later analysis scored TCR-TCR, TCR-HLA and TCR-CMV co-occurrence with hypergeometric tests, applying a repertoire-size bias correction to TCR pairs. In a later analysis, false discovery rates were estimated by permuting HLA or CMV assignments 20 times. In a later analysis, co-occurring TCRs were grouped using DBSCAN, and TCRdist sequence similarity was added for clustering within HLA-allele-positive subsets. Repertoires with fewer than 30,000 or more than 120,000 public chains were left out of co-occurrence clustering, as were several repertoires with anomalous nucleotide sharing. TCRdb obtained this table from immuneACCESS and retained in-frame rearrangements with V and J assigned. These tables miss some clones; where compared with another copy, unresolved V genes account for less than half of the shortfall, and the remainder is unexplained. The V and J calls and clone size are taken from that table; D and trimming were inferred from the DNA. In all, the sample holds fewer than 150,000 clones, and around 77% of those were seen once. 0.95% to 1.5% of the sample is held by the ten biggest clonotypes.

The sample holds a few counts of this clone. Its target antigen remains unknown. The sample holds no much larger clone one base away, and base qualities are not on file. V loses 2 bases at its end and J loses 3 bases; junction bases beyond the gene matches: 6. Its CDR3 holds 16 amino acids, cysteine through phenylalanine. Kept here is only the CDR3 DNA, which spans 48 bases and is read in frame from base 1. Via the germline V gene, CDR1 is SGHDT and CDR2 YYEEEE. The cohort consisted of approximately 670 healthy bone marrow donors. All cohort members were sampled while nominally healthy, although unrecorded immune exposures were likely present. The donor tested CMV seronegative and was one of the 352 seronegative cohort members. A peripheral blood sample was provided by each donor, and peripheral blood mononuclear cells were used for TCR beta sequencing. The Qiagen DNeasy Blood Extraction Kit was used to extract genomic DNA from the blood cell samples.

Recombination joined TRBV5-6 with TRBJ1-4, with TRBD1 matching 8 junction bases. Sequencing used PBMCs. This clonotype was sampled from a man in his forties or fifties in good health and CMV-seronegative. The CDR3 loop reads CASSLLDRGPNEKLFF. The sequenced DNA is TGTGCCAGCAGCTTACTCGACAGGGGCCCTAATGAAAAACTGTTTTTT.